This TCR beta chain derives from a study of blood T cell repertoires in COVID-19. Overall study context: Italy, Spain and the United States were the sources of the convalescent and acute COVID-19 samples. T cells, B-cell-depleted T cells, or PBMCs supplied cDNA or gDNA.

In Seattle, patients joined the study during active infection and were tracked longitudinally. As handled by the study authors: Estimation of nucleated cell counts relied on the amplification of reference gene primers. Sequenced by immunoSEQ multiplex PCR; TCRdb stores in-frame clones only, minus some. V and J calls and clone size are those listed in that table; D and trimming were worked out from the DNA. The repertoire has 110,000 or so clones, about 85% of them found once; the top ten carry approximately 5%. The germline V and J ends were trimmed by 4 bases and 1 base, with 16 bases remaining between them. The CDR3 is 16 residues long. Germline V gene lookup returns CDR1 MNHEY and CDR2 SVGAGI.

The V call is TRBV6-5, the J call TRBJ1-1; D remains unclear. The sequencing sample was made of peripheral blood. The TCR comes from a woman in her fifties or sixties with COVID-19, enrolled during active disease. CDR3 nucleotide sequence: TGTGCCAGCAGTTGGAGGGCCGAAAGGGAGAACACTGAAGCTTTCTTT. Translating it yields CASSWRAERENTEAFF.